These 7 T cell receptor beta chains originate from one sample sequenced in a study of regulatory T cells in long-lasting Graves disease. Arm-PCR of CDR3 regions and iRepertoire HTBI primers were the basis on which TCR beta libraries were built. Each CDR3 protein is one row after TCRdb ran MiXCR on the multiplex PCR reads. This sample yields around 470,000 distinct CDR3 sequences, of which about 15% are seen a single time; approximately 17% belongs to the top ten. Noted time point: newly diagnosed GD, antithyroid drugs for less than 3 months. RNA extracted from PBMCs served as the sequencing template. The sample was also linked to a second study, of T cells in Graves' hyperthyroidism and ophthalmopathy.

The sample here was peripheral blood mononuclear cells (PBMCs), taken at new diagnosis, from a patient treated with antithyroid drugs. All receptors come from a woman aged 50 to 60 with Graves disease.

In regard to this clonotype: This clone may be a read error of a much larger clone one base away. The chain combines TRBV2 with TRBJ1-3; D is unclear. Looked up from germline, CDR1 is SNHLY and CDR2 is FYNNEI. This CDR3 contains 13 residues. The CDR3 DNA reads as TGTGCCAGTTTAAGGAGCTCTGGAAACACCGTATATTTT. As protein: CASLRSSGNTVYF.

CDR3 in DNA: TGTGCCAGCAGTATATACGGGGGAGTTCAAGAGACCCAGTACTTC. This encodes CASSIYGGVQETQYF. J is TRBJ2-5 and V is TRBV27, with D perhaps matching TRBD2 (6 bases). Trimming removed 5 bases at V and 2 bases at J, with 15 bases between. Germline V lookup: CDR1 MNHEY, CDR2 SMNVEV (reference sequence). The CDR3 covers 15 residues.

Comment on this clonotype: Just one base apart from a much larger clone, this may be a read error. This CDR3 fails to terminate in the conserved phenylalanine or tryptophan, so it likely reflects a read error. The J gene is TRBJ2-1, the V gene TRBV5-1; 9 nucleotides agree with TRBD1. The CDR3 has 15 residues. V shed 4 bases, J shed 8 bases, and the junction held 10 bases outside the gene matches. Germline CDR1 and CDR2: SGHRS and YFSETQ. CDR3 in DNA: TGCGCCAGCAGCGTAGCCGGGACAGGGCACGATGAGCAGTTCCTC. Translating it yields CASSVAGTGHDEQFL.

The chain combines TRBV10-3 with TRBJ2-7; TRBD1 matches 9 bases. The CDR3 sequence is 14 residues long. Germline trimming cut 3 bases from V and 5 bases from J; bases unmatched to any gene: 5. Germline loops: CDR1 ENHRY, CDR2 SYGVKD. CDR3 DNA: TGTGCCATCAGTGACCGCGGGACAGGGAACGAGCAGTACTTC. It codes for CAISDRGTGNEQYF.

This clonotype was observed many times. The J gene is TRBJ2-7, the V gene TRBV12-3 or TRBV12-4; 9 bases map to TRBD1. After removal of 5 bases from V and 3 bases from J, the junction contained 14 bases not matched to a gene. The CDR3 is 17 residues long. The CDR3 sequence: CASSLHSGQGGGYEQYF. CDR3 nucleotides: TGTGCCAGCAGTCTCCATTCGGGACAGGGAGGTGGCTACGAGCAGTACTTC.

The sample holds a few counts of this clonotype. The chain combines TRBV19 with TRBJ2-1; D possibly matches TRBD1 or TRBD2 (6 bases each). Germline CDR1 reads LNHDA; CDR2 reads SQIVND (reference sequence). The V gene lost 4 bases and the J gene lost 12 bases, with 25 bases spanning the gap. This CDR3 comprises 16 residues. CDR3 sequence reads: CASSTAEGVLSVGQFF. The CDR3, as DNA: TGTGCCAGTAGTACCGCGGAGGGGGTTTTGTCTGTGGGGCAGTTCTTC.

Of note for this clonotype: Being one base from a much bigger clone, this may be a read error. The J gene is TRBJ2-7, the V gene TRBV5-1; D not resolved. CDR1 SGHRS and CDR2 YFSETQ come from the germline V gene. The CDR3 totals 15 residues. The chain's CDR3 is CAGRLLPGPSYEQYF. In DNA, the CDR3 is TGCGCCGGCAGACTCCTACCGGGCCCCTCCTACGAGCAGTACTTC.